This TCR beta chain originates from a study of T cells in narcolepsy. The length of the CDR3 is 14 residues. The germline gives CDR1 MNHNS, CDR2 SASEGT. V was clipped by 6 bases and J by 0 bases, with 9 bases between them. The method was immunoSEQ multiplex PCR; TCRdb's version includes in-frame clones alone and lacks a portion of them. The top ten hold around 1.3% of the sample, which has 25,000 to 35,000 clones, around 80% seen once. This clonotype originated in a human donor with narcolepsy. The chain is built from TRBV6-1 and TRBJ2-1; the D is unclear. Sequences were obtained from CD45RA- memory CD4+ T cells from PBMCs. CDR3 DNA: TGTGCCAGCAGAACACTAAGCTCCTACAATGAGCAGTTCTTC. Protein sequence: CASRTLSSYNEQFF.